This is a list of T cell receptor beta chains from one sample in a study of graft-versus-host responses after intestinal transplantation. Method: immunoSEQ multiplex PCR; TCRdb's copy keeps in-frame clones and lacks some. The sample consists of some 100,000 clones, under 95% of them appearing once. Their antigens remain unidentified. The sequencing here drew on unstimulated CD8+ T cells sorted from spleen or lymph node cells, taken before transplant. Source of these receptors: a human donor who was the organ donor for an intestinal transplant. The conserved cysteine and the conserved F or W are not part of the CDR3 here.

v_call,cdr3_aa
TRBV2,ASDPGQALYEQY
TRBV6-1,ASSESEREIFYEQY
TRBV28,ASSSPTFTSGLTDTQY
TRBV2,ASSEALAGSQETQY
TRBV4-2,ASSQGASGGVYNEQF
TRBV7-8,ASSFTLASGDTDTQY
TRBV11-3,ASSLGPGGTYEQY
TRBV19,ASSRGYSILAETQY
TRBV2,ASGGLAGGGQETQY
TRBV15,ATSRDLFGTGPTGELF
TRBV6-6,ASSTPQGAGLNEQF
TRBV4-1,ASSHAQPNQEAF
TRBV9,ASSVGGLKSTDTQY
TRBV27,ASRPTTGAFEKLF
TRBV28,ASSLLGGPSNQPQH
TRBV2,ASSEDRGLGNTIY
TRBV19,ASSQTGWVTEAF
TRBV5-4,ASSVALTAGGLGTQY
TRBV4-1,ASSQSGTGFSYEQY
TRBV21-1,ASSKMWAESSLGNIQY
TRBV11-3,ASSPSPGAEAF
TRBV19,ASSTLRTEGMENTEAF
TRBV2,ASIGVINYYEQY
TRBV13,ASSRSDKGNEQF
TRBV7-6,ASSFFASPLAVYNEQF
TRBV19,ASRAPQETQY
TRBV7-8,ASSSVPGAYEQY
TRBV18,ASSPDRDREKMNTEAF
TRBV27,ASSPRLYLSYNEQF
TRBV10-1,ARRVGGYT
TRBV7-8,ASSPKMTQY
TRBV18,ASSPGNKDRVSYEQY
TRBV6-1,ASRYSGNTIY